One T cell receptor (beta chain) is described in this entry. The data derive from a study of tumor T cells in aggressive B-cell lymphoma. The repertoire was sequenced with immunoSEQ multiplex PCR; TCRdb's copy has only in-frame clones and lacks some. The sample has approximately 3,000 clones; approximately 85% are singletons. The sequence came from an adult with diffuse large B cell lymphoma. Some clones in this sample may be carry-over from other donors' samples. Sequenced material: tumor tissue.

The CDR3 sequence: CASSQGGLNYQPQHF. CDR3 DNA: TGCGCCAGCAGCCAAGGGGGCCTCAACTATCAGCCCCAGCATTTT. V and J are TRBV4-1 and TRBJ1-5, with a weak D call TRBD1 (5 bases). CDR1 is MGHRA and CDR2 is YSYEKL in the germline V gene. The CDR3 is 15 amino acids. Deletions cut 1 base from V and 5 bases from J, with 12 bases between.